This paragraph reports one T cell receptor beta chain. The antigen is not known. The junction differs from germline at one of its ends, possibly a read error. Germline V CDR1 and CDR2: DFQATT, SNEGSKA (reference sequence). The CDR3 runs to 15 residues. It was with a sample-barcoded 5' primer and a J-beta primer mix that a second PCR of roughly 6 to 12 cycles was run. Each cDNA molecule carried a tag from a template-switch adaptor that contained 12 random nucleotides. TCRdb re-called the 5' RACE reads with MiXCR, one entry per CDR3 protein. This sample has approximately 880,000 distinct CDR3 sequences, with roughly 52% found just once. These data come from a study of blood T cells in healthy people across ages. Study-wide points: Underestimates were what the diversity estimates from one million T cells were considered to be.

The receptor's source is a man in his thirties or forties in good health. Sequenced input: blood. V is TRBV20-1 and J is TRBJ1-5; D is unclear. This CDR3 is CSAREDSYSNQSQHF. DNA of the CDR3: TGCAGTGCTAGAGAGGACTCTTATAGCAATCAGTCCCAGCATTTT.